These 10 T cell receptor beta chains were sequenced from one sample in a study of tumor-infiltrating lymphocytes in oesophageal squamous cell carcinoma. In TCRdb, the PCR reads were re-called with MiXCR into one record per CDR3 protein. The data contain approximately 12,000 distinct CDR3 sequences, roughly 60% of them singletons. Sequencing used esophageal tumor tissue. The receptor source for this set is a male donor with esophageal squamous cell carcinoma.

The rearrangement joins TRBV6-2 or TRBV6-3 to TRBJ2-6; 8 bases map to TRBD1. Looked up from germline, CDR1 is MNHEY and CDR2 is SVGEGT. The CDR3 length is 15 residues. J lost 7 bases, V lost 5 bases, and 7 bases had no gene match. CDR3 protein: CASSNGQGVANVLTF. The CDR3 DNA reads TGTGCCAGCAGTAACGGACAGGGAGTAGCCAACGTCCTGACTTTC.

This clonotype has a handful of counts. The V call is TRBV7-2, the J call TRBJ2-4; 8 nucleotides match TRBD2. The tail of the sequence fits TRBJ2-7 better, so the J call may be wrong. CDR3 length: 15 amino acids. The germline V gene encodes CDR1 SGHTA and CDR2 FQGNSA. The CDR3 protein is CASSPKGGRFSEQYF. The CDR3 DNA is TGTGCCAGCAGCCCCAAGGGCGGGAGGTTCTCCGAGCAGTACTTC.

A few counts support this clonotype. Lacking the conserved final phenylalanine or tryptophan, this CDR3 likely reflects a read error. It is unclear where the CDR3 begins or ends on the DNA, so no DNA is shown, and the CDR3 is as TCRdb lists it. This rearrangement joins TRBV7-6 to TRBJ2-6; TRBD1 was called by the table and not checked on the DNA. Per the germline V gene, CDR1 is SGHVS and CDR2 is FNYEAQ. The length of the CDR3 is 10 amino acids, counting both ends. This chain's CDR3 is CASSLGGWGT.

The chain links TRBV28 to TRBJ1-5, with TRBD1 as a possible D gene (6 bases). The CDR3 extends over 14 amino acids. The V gene lost 6 bases and the J gene lost 7 bases, with 16 bases spanning the gap. CDR1 is MDHEN and CDR2 is SYDVKM in the germline V gene. The CDR3 nucleotides are TGTGCCAGCAGATTACAGGGAGGAGGGCAGCCCCAGCATTTT. Protein product: CASRLQGGGQPQHF.

With respect to this clonotype: No conserved phenylalanine or tryptophan is present at the end of the CDR3, so a read error is the likely explanation. Because the CDR3's place on the DNA is in doubt, the DNA is left out and the CDR3 is given as listed by TCRdb. The chain links TRBV6-6 to TRBJ2-6; TRBD1 is taken as the D call from the table, unchecked against the DNA. Including both end residues, the CDR3 is 17 amino acids long. CDR1 is MNHNY and CDR2 is SVGAGI in the germline V gene (reference sequence). The chain's CDR3 is CASSVERSSSYEQYFGA.

The V call is TRBV7-2, the J call TRBJ2-1, with D hard to call. Between the trimmed V and J ends, which lost 2 bases and 6 bases, there was a span of 14 bases. This CDR3 comprises 15 residues. The germline V gene encodes CDR1 SGHTA and CDR2 FQGNSA. The CDR3 loop reads CASSLNLGRSNEQFF. In DNA form, the CDR3 reads TGTGCCAGCAGCTTAAACCTTGGACGAAGCAATGAGCAGTTCTTC.

The chain has TRBV7-6 and TRBJ2-1; D could derive from TRBD1 or TRBD2 (6 bases each). Germline assignment: CDR1 SGHVS and CDR2 FNYEAQ. The CDR3 loop spans 14 amino acids. The CDR3 protein is CSSVRGLSYNEQFF. The CDR3 DNA reads as TGTAGCTCAGTCCGGGGGCTATCCTACAATGAGCAGTTCTTC.

Written as DNA, the CDR3 is TGTGCCAGCAGCTTGAAAGACAGGGGCGGGACCCAGTACTTC. Translation: CASSLKDRGGTQYF. The J gene is TRBJ2-1, the V gene TRBV5-6; 8 bases line up with TRBD1. The DNA end is more similar to TRBJ2-5, so the J call may be wrong. The length of the CDR3 is 14 residues. The germline V gene has CDR1 SGHDT and CDR2 YYEEEE.

Worth noting for this clonotype: The germline gene is not matched at one end of the junction; a read error may be the cause. This chain connects TRBV7-6 to TRBJ2-1, with D tentatively TRBD1 (5 bases). CDR3 size: 13 residues. Germline V lookup: CDR1 SGHVS, CDR2 FNYEAQ. For the CDR3, the DNA is TGTGCTAGCAGCAAGGACATATACAATGAGCAGTTCTTC. It is translated as CASSKDIYNEQFF.

The J gene is TRBJ2-7, the V gene TRBV7-3, with D unresolved. The J call may not be correct, given that the DNA end is closer to TRBJ2-5. In germline, CDR1 is SGHTA, CDR2 FQGTGA. The CDR3 covers 12 residues. The CDR3 DNA is TGTGCCAGCAGCTCACGAGGAGAGACCCAGTACTTC. It specifies CASSSRGETQYF.